Each of the 28 T cell receptor beta chains below was sequenced from the same sample in a study of blood T cell repertoires in COVID-19 (dated by TCRdb to the early 2020s). The library was produced with the immunoSEQ multiplex PCR assay. This immuneACCESS table, as held by TCRdb, lists in-frame sequences with V and J called but not all clones. Of the missing ones, under half trace to an unresolved V gene in checked studies; the others have no known cause. For this sample the table gives roughly 200,000 clones, of which over 75% were detected only once. The top ten clonotypes cover roughly 9.7% of the sample. What was sequenced was peripheral blood. Receptors originate from a human donor with active or convalescent COVID-19. The donor label of this sample is uncertain.

The chain joins TRBV6-5 to TRBJ2-7; 11 positions agree with TRBD1. Trimming took 6 bases from V and 4 from J; bases not matched to a gene: 5. The CDR3 contains 14 residues. In germline, CDR1 is MNHEY, CDR2 SVGAGI. The CDR3 region is CASRPGTGGYEQYF. In DNA form, the CDR3 reads TGTGCCAGCAGACCCGGGACAGGGGGGTACGAGCAGTACTTC.

The chain uses TRBV9 and TRBJ2-7, with D tentatively TRBD2 (5 bases). The germline V gene has CDR1 SGDLS and CDR2 YYNGEE. The CDR3 loop spans 14 amino acids. The V end lost 2 bases, the J end lost 2 bases, and 11 bases lay between the germline ends. Here the CDR3 reads CASSVSGAAYEQYF. The DNA of the CDR3 is TGTGCCAGCAGCGTGAGCGGAGCCGCCTACGAGCAGTACTTC.

The chain carries TRBV5-1 and TRBJ2-2; no clear D gene. V was shortened by 1 base and J by 4 bases, with 11 bases between the two germline ends. Germline CDR1 is SGHRS and CDR2 is YFSETQ. The CDR3 is 15 residues long. The CDR3 protein is CASSLKVPGTGELFF. In DNA form, the CDR3 reads TGCGCCAGCAGCTTGAAGGTCCCGGGCACCGGGGAGCTGTTTTTT.

The rearrangement joins TRBV28 to TRBJ1-5; D remains ambiguous. The CDR3 length is 12 residues. The ends were cut back, 6 bases at V and 6 bases at J, with 9 bases in the middle. Germline CDR1 and CDR2: MDHEN and SYDVKM. The CDR3 DNA follows: TGTGCCAGCAGATTTGGCGGTCAGCCCCAGCATTTT. As protein: CASRFGGQPQHF.

This rearrangement joins TRBV28 to TRBJ2-7, with TRBD1 matching 8 bases. The CDR3 is 14 residues long. V gave up 7 bases and J gave up 12 bases; unmatched junction bases: 17. The germline CDR1 and CDR2 sequences are MDHEN and SYDVKM. CDR3 loop: CASTSGTGGPQGYF. Written as DNA, the CDR3 is TGTGCCAGCACCTCTGGGACAGGAGGCCCTCAGGGGTACTTC.

As concerns this clone: At one end the junction does not follow the germline gene, possibly because of a read error. J is TRBJ2-7 and V is TRBV29-1, with 10 bases that match TRBD2. Per germline, CDR1 SQVTM and CDR2 ANQGSEA. The CDR3 is 16 residues long. The DNA for the CDR3 is TGCGGCGTTGAAAAACAGGGGAGCGGGAGGGCCTACGAGCAGTACTTC. Protein: CGVEKQGSGRAYEQYF.

On this clone: The junction shows a germline mismatch at one end, possibly a read error. This chain uses TRBV28 with TRBJ2-7; maybe TRBD2 (6 bases). This CDR3 has 12 amino acids. Looked up from germline, CDR1 is MDHEN and CDR2 is SYDVKM. CDR3 sequence (DNA): TGTGCCAGCAGTTTAAGGCAGGGACTTCGGCACTTC. Its translation: CASSLRQGLRHF.

The J gene is TRBJ2-7, the V gene TRBV14; D might be TRBD1 (6 bases). The V end lost 4 bases, the J end lost 2 bases, and 15 bases lay between the germline ends. Germline V lookup: CDR1 SGHDN, CDR2 FVKESK. This CDR3 is 15 amino acids long. The CDR3 region is CASSPLGRGTYEQYF. CDR3 DNA: TGTGCCAGCAGCCCGCTAGGCAGGGGAACCTACGAGCAGTACTTC. Using reference TRBV14 and TRBJ2-7 for the parts outside the CDR3, the full variable domain is EAGVTQFPSHSVIEKGQTVTLRCDPISGHDNLYWYRRVMGKEIKFLLHFVKESKQDESGMPNNRFLAERTGGTYSTLKVQPAELEDSGVYFCASSPLGRGTYEQYFGPGTRLTVT.

The CDR3 sequence is CASSLIMGANTEAFF. The CDR3 DNA reads as TGTGCCAGCAGTTTAATCATGGGAGCGAACACTGAAGCTTTCTTT. The V call is TRBV27, the J call TRBJ1-1; D not resolved. CDR3 length equals 15 residues. Between the trimmed V and J ends, which lost 2 bases and 1 base, there was a span of 11 bases. Per germline, CDR1 MNHEY and CDR2 SMNVEV (reference sequence).

This chain connects TRBV6-5 to TRBJ1-2; the D gene is possibly TRBD1 (5 bases). CDR1 MNHEY and CDR2 SVGAGI come from the germline V gene. V lost 4 bases and J lost 9, with 15 bases in between. The CDR3 is 13 residues long. The CDR3 sequence: CASSFDPQGRYTF. CDR3 nucleotide sequence: TGTGCCAGCAGTTTCGATCCGCAGGGTCGCTACACCTTC.

V usage is TRBV28 and J usage is TRBJ1-5, with D uncertain. From germline, CDR1 is MDHEN and CDR2 SYDVKM. Between the trimmed V and J ends, which lost 1 base and 7 bases, there was a span of 11 bases. CDR3 length equals 14 residues. CDR3 nucleotides: TGTGCCAGCAGTTTATTCTCCAGGAACCAGCCCCAGCATTTT. Protein: CASSLFSRNQPQHF.

This chain links TRBV5-6 with TRBJ2-2, with TRBD2 as a possible D gene (5 bases). The CDR3 runs 13 residues. V was trimmed by 0 bases and J by 7 bases, leaving 7 bases between them. Germline V gives CDR1 SGHDT, CDR2 YYEEEE. The CDR3 DNA reads TGTGCCAGCAGCTTGGAAGGGAGCGGGGAGCTGTTTTTT. It yields the protein CASSLEGSGELFF.

The J gene is TRBJ2-7, the V gene TRBV3-1 (or the pseudogene TRBV3-2); the D gene is possibly TRBD2 (6 bases). The V and J ends lost 5 bases and 4 bases respectively, with 15 bases between them. In germline, CDR1 is LGHDT, CDR2 YNNKEL (reference sequence). The CDR3 length is 14 residues. The CDR3 sequence: CASSGGQGVYEQYF. Written as DNA, the CDR3 is TGTGCCAGCAGCGGAGGGCAGGGAGTGTACGAGCAGTACTTC.

This chain uses TRBV5-1 with TRBJ1-1, with a weak D call TRBD1 (6 bases). Germline V gives CDR1 SGHRS, CDR2 YFSETQ. The CDR3 sequence is 15 residues long. The V and J ends lost 0 bases and 11 bases respectively, with 20 bases between them. The CDR3 sequence is CASSLAGQSGVDAFF. CDR3 bases: TGCGCCAGCAGCTTGGCTGGACAGTCCGGGGTGGATGCTTTCTTT.

This clone appeared once. The V call is TRBV9, the J call TRBJ2-3; 11 bases align to TRBD1. Germline V gene lookup returns CDR1 SGDLS and CDR2 YYNGEE. J was trimmed by 4 bases and V by 7 bases; bases with no gene match: 5. The CDR3 has 14 amino acids. The CDR3 region has the DNA TGTGCCAGCGGAGGACAGGGGGCCTCAGATACGCAGTATTTT. This codes for CASGGQGASDTQYF.

The chain recombines TRBV7-9 with TRBJ1-6, with TRBD1 matching over 8 bases. Germline assignment: CDR1 SEHNR and CDR2 FQNEAQ (reference sequence). J lost 10 bases, V lost 5 bases, and 4 bases had no gene match. CDR3 length: 13 amino acids. CDR3 in amino acids: CASSPDRDSPLHF. The CDR3 bases are TGTGCCAGCAGCCCGGACAGGGACTCACCCCTCCACTTT.

The CDR3, as DNA: TGTGCCAGCAGTGCGTCCTACAGAGATAATGAAAAACTGTTTTTT. This sequence encodes CASSASYRDNEKLFF. The chain combines TRBV2 with TRBJ1-4, with D unclear. The CDR3 contains 15 residues. Germline V gene data show CDR1 as SNHLY and CDR2 as FYNNEI. Trimming stripped 4 bases from V and 4 bases from J, with 13 bases between. Variable domain in full (rest from reference TRBV2 and TRBJ1-4): EPEVTQTPSHQVTQMGQEVILRCVPISNHLYFYWYRQILGQKVEFLVSFYNNEISEKSEIFDDQFSVERPDGSNFTLKIRSTKLEDSAMYFCASSASYRDNEKLFFGSGTQLSVL.

This chain uses TRBV10-3 with TRBJ1-4; D unresolved. The length of the CDR3 is 14 residues. V shed 2 bases and J shed 5 bases, with 9 bases lying between them. Germline V gene lookup returns CDR1 ENHRY and CDR2 SYGVKD. CDR3 in DNA: TGTGCCATCAGTGAGGGCAGTTTAAATGAAAAACTGTTTTTT. Translating gives CAISEGSLNEKLFF.

The chain couples TRBV6-6 to TRBJ2-7; D uncertain. V was trimmed by 6 bases and J by 6 bases, leaving 18 bases between them. The V gene's germline CDR1 is MNHNY and CDR2 SVGAGI (reference sequence). The CDR3 totals 14 residues. In DNA, the CDR3 is TGTGCCAGCAGCCGCGATATTCCCGGTAGCGAGCAGTACTTC. Translated, it gives CASSRDIPGSEQYF.

The sample holds one count of this clone. V is TRBV5-4 and J is TRBJ2-3, with 8 nucleotides matching TRBD2. V was clipped by 0 bases and J by 4 bases; unmatched bases: 19. This CDR3 is built from 20 residues. Germline V CDR1 and CDR2: SGHNT, YYREEE (reference sequence). CDR3 residues: CASSLVVGREERKWADTQYF. The CDR3 DNA reads TGTGCCAGCAGCTTGGTTGTGGGGCGGGAGGAAAGGAAGTGGGCAGATACGCAGTATTTT.

This clone was detected only a few times. V and J are TRBV15 and TRBJ1-1; D not certain. Trimming left V 3 bases short and J 3 bases short, with 14 bases between. This CDR3 region has 15 residues. CDR1 LNHNV and CDR2 YYDKDF come from the germline V gene (reference sequence). CDR3 residues: CATSRGVQADTEAFF. Here the CDR3 DNA reads TGTGCCACCAGCAGGGGTGTGCAGGCCGACACTGAAGCTTTCTTT.

The chain carries TRBV21-1 and TRBJ2-2; whether TRBD2, the table's D call, matches the DNA was not checked. TRBV21-1 is a documented pseudogene. The CDR3 length is 17 residues. CDR3 sequence: CASTSKAWGVNTGELFF. The CDR3 region has the DNA TGTGCCAGCACCTCAAAGGCGTGGGGGGTTAACACCGGGGAGCTGTTTTTT.

The chain couples TRBV5-1 to TRBJ2-1, with TRBD2 identical over 14 bases. Germline CDR1 reads SGHRS; CDR2 reads YFSETQ. CDR3 length: 18 residues. V was clipped by 4 bases and J by 8 bases; unmatched bases: 14. CDR3 in amino acids: CASSPSPPGTSGGYEQFF. Here the CDR3 DNA reads TGCGCCAGCAGCCCTTCCCCCCCGGGGACTAGCGGGGGCTATGAGCAGTTCTTC. Based on the CDR3 plus reference TRBV5-1 and TRBJ2-1, the full variable domain is KAGVTQTPRYLIKTRGQQVTLSCSPISGHRSVSWYQQTPGQGLQFLFEYFSETQRNKGNFPGRFSGRQFSNSRSEMNVSTLELGDSALYLCASSPSPPGTSGGYEQFFGPGTRLTVL.

This chain connects TRBV5-4 to TRBJ2-5; the match to TRBD2 covers 15 bases. This CDR3 spans 16 amino acids. In germline, CDR1 is SGHNT, CDR2 YYREEE (reference sequence). J gave up 5 bases and V 4 bases, and 6 bases lay outside the gene matches. CDR3 coding DNA: TGTGCCAGCAGCCCCTGGACTAGCGGGAGGGGGGAGACCCAGTACTTC. Translating it yields CASSPWTSGRGETQYF. Complete variable domain (other parts from reference TRBV5-4 and TRBJ2-5): ETGVTQSPTHLIKTRGQQVTLRCSSQSGHNTVSWYQQALGQGPQFIFQYYREEENGRGNFPPRFSGLQFPNYSSELNVNALELDDSALYLCASSPWTSGRGETQYFGPGTRLLVL.

The V and J genes are TRBV6-1 and TRBJ1-1; D is uncertain. The length of the CDR3 is 12 residues. The ends were cut back, 1 base at V and 5 bases at J, with 5 bases in the middle. Germline values: CDR1 MNHNS, CDR2 SASEGT. CDR3: CASSEVGTEAFF. The CDR3 bases are TGTGCCAGCAGTGAAGTCGGTACTGAAGCTTTCTTT.

This chain connects TRBV6-5 to TRBJ1-5, with 7 bases matching TRBD1. V was clipped by 8 bases and J by 0 bases; unmatched bases: 7. Per the germline V gene, CDR1 is MNHEY and CDR2 is SVGAGI. The CDR3 length is 15 residues. CDR3 sequence reads: CASWDSAYSNQPQHF. The CDR3 DNA follows: TGTGCCAGCTGGGACAGCGCTTATAGCAATCAGCCCCAGCATTTT.

In regard to this clone: Other DNA sequences in the sample encode the same CDR3. This chain connects TRBV30 to TRBJ1-5, with 8 nucleotides matching TRBD1. Trimming cost V 2 bases and J 2 bases; bases outside gene matches: 2. Germline CDR1 reads GTSNPN; CDR2 reads SVGIG (reference sequence). CDR3 length: 14 amino acids. DNA of the CDR3: TGTGCCTGGAGTTTGACAGGGGGCAATCAGCCCCAGCATTTT. Translation gives CAWSLTGGNQPQHF.

The chain joins TRBV6-5 to TRBJ2-3, with 9 bases aligning to TRBD1. The ends lost 8 bases at V and 1 base at J; junction bases unmatched: 1. There are 13 residues in the CDR3. Germline CDR1 is MNHEY and CDR2 is SVGAGI. DNA for the CDR3: TGTGCCAGCTGGACAGGGGGCACAGATACGCAGTATTTT. Its protein product is CASWTGGTDTQYF.